This T cell receptor beta chain was found in a study of neurological immune-mediated disorders. About the research overall: Relapsing-remitting disease was seen in about 90% of the roughly 35 multiple sclerosis patients, and secondary progressive disease was seen in 3.

At least ten counts were recorded for this clonotype. Trimming cost V 6 bases and J 1 base, with 9 bases left between them. The CDR3 totals 13 residues. Germline CDR1 and CDR2: SGHTA and FQGNSA. By 5'RACE with 10-nucleotide random UMIs, the cDNA was made. TCRdb called the 5' RACE reads again in MiXCR, with one record for every CDR3 protein. The sample records more than 20,000 distinct CDR3 sequences, around 2.5% being singletons. The sequence derives from a woman in her 50s with multiple sclerosis. V usage is TRBV7-2 and J usage is TRBJ1-1; no firm D call. Source material: PBMCs. The CDR3 nucleotides are TGTGCCAGCAGATCCGGAGGGAACACTGAAGCTTTCTTT. The encoded protein is CASRSGGNTEAFF. The full variable domain, rest sourced from reference TRBV7-2 and TRBJ1-1, is GAGVSQSPSNKVTEKGKDVELRCDPISGHTALYWYRQSLGQGLEFLIYFQGNSAPDKSGLPSDRFSAERTGGSVSTLTIQRTQQEDSAVYLCASRSGGNTEAFFGQGTRLTVV.